This T cell receptor beta chain was recovered during a study of response to subunit inactivated influenza vaccine. Study conclusions and caveats: Every seasonal influenza vaccination brings in few new T cells, the authors suggested.

With regard to this clonotype: Its target is not known.

One entry per CDR3 protein results from TCRdb running MiXCR on the RT-PCR reads. The data hold about 700,000 distinct CDR3 sequences, with 12% to 15% observed a single time. The TCR originated in a man aged 50 to 59 who received an inactivated influenza vaccine. Here the sequenced sample was PBMCs from blood, taken roughly 2 weeks before vaccination.

This CDR3 is CASSSGGVHFNEQFF. The CDR3 bases are TGTGCCAGCAGCTCCGGGGGGGTCCATTTCAATGAGCAGTTCTTC. The chain is built from TRBV7-2 and TRBJ2-1, with 8 nucleotides matching TRBD2. Germline CDR1 is SGHTA and CDR2 is FQGNSA. This CDR3 region has 15 residues. Unmatched junction bases numbered 8, after V lost 4 bases and J lost 6 bases.